Below, 24 T cell receptor beta chains from the same sample are listed, as sequenced in a study of beta chain features in type 1 diabetes. The authors reverse transcribed all of the isolated RNA, so sequencing captured expressed TCRB transcripts. Here immunoSEQ multiplex PCR was the method, and the copy in TCRdb shows in-frame clones only, minus some. The repertoire holds 810,000 or so clones, with about 17% as singletons. The sample taken for sequencing was naive CD4+ T cells from blood. All receptors come from a woman younger than 30 in good health.

This chain uses TRBV5-6 with TRBJ1-4; D uncertain. CDR1 is SGHDT, CDR2 YYEEEE, per germline. The CDR3 loop spans 15 amino acids. V was shortened by 2 bases and J by 5 bases, with 13 bases between the two germline ends. CDR3 sequence: CASSFFREGNEKLFF. CDR3 in DNA: TGTGCCAGCAGCTTCTTTCGGGAGGGAAATGAAAAACTGTTTTTT.

This clone was detected a few times. The chain recombines TRBV25-1 with TRBJ2-1; no clear D. The CDR3 has 13 amino acids. CDR1 and CDR2 (germline): MGHDK, SYGVNS. Trimming took off 3 bases at V and 5 bases at J, with 8 bases between the two ends. CDR3 amino acids: CASSEHWNNEQFF. CDR3 DNA: TGTGCCAGCAGTGAGCACTGGAACAATGAGCAGTTCTTC.

The chain recombines TRBV14 with TRBJ2-3; 7 nucleotides agree with TRBD1. This CDR3 contains 16 residues. V trimming: 3 bases; J trimming: 2 bases; junction bases outside the gene matches: 8. CDR1 and CDR2 from the germline V gene are SGHDN and FVKESK. DNA of the CDR3: TGTGCCAGCAGCCATTTAAGACAGGGCTCCACAGATACGCAGTATTTT. This translates into CASSHLRQGSTDTQYF.

This clone was counted between two and nine times. This sequence joins TRBV5-6 and TRBJ2-5; D is unclear. The J call is in doubt because the DNA end fits TRBJ2-7 better. The CDR3 covers 12 residues. CDR1 and CDR2 (germline): SGHDT, YYEEEE. This CDR3 is CASSKIDYEQYF. In DNA form, the CDR3 reads TGTGCCAGCAGCAAGATTGACTACGAGCAGTACTTC.

This clone has just a few counts. The chain uses TRBV28 and TRBJ2-7; D call uncertain. V was pared by 7 bases and J by 3 bases, with 16 bases between. The CDR3 extends over 14 amino acids. CDR1 is MDHEN, CDR2 SYDVKM, per germline. In nucleotides, the CDR3 is TGTGCCAGCAAATGGGCCAACGGGCTCTACGAGCAGTACTTC. Protein sequence: CASKWANGLYEQYF.

J is TRBJ2-1 and V is TRBV4-2, with 8 bases aligning to TRBD2. The CDR3 contains 18 residues. Per germline, CDR1 LGHNA and CDR2 YNFKEQ. The V and J ends lost 0 bases and 8 bases, in that order; junction bases with no gene match: 15. The CDR3 DNA follows: TGTGCCAGCAGCCAAGATAGGTCGGGCGGGAGGAATGGCGATGAGCAGTTCTTC. This encodes CASSQDRSGGRNGDEQFF.

In this sample, this clone turned up a few times. This rearrangement joins TRBV6-5 to TRBJ2-1, with 9 positions matching TRBD1. V trimming: 0 bases; J trimming: 6 bases; junction bases outside the gene matches: 6. Germline values: CDR1 MNHEY, CDR2 SVGAGI. This CDR3 region has 16 residues. CDR3: CASSYSGTGSRNEQFF. CDR3 DNA: TGTGCCAGCAGTTACTCGGGGACAGGGTCGCGCAATGAGCAGTTCTTC.

This clone came up a few times. V usage is TRBV18 and J usage is TRBJ2-7, with D maybe TRBD2 (5 bases). CDR3 length: 14 residues. Germline V gene lookup returns CDR1 KGHSH and CDR2 LQKENI. Trimming removed 0 bases from V and 4 bases from J, with 10 bases in between. CDR3 amino acids: CASSPPGRGYEQYF. CDR3 sequence (DNA): TGTGCCAGCTCACCACCTGGCCGGGGTTACGAGCAGTACTTC.

A word on this clone: One end of the junction fails to match germline, which may point to a read error. The same CDR3 also results from other DNA sequences found in this sample. The chain recombines TRBV4-3 with TRBJ1-1; D not resolved. Germline CDR1 LGHNA, CDR2 YSLEER. This CDR3 comprises 14 residues. CDR3 sequence: CASSQLTANTEAFF. The DNA of the CDR3 is TGCGCAAGCAGCCAGTTGACGGCGAACACTGAAGCTTTCTTT.

The chain combines TRBV28 with TRBJ2-5; unclear D gene. CDR1 and CDR2 from the germline V gene are MDHEN and SYDVKM. The CDR3 consists of 15 residues. Trimming shortened V by 5 bases and J by 3 bases, and 16 bases separated the two germline ends. CDR3 region: CASSPPETLKETQYF. The DNA for the CDR3 is TGTGCCAGCAGTCCGCCCGAGACACTAAAAGAGACCCAGTACTTC.

There are a few counts of this clone. An end of the junction does not agree with germline; a read error may underlie this. The chain uses TRBV7-7 and TRBJ2-2, with TRBD2 identical over 8 bases. This CDR3 contains 16 residues. The germline gives CDR1 SSHAT, CDR2 FNYEAQ (reference sequence). The CDR3 region is CASSKTAGGSTGELFF. The CDR3 DNA is TGTGCTAGCAGCAAGACTGCGGGAGGAAGCACCGGGGAGCTGTTTTTT.

This clone was counted only a few times. The chain uses TRBV18 and TRBJ2-2; D not certain. Per the germline V gene, CDR1 is KGHSH and CDR2 is LQKENI. This CDR3 comprises 11 residues. V dropped 5 bases and J dropped 6 bases, with 4 bases sitting between them. The CDR3 reads CASSISGELFF. In nucleotides, the CDR3 is TGTGCCAGCTCAATATCCGGGGAGCTGTTTTTT. Together with reference TRBV18 and TRBJ2-2, the CDR3 gives the full variable domain: NAGVMQNPRHLVRRRGQEARLRCSPMKGHSHVYWYRQLPEEGLKFMVYLQKENIIDESGMPKERFSAEFPKEGPSILRIQQVVRGDSAAYFCASSISGELFFGEGSRLTVL.

This clone turned up a few times. The sample contains more than one DNA sequence encoding this CDR3. The V and J genes are TRBV18 and TRBJ2-7; 7 positions agree with TRBD2. J gave up 1 base and V 1 base, and 1 base lay outside the gene matches. The germline V gene encodes CDR1 KGHSH and CDR2 LQKENI. This CDR3 contains 14 residues. The CDR3 region has the DNA TGTGCCAGCTCACCACAGGGACTATCCTACGAGCAGTACTTC. This sequence encodes CASSPQGLSYEQYF. The variable domain in full, with the rest retrieved from reference TRBV18 and TRBJ2-7, is NAGVMQNPRHLVRRRGQEARLRCSPMKGHSHVYWYRQLPEEGLKFMVYLQKENIIDESGMPKERFSAEFPKEGPSILRIQQVVRGDSAAYFCASSPQGLSYEQYFGPGTRLTVT.

V gene TRBV5-4 combines with J gene TRBJ2-1; TRBD2 matches 12 bases. The CDR3 has 15 amino acids. From germline, CDR1 is SGHNT and CDR2 YYREEE (reference sequence). V gave up 2 bases and J gave up 9 bases; unmatched junction bases: 6. The CDR3 sequence: CASSLASGRDSEQFF. CDR3 DNA sequence: TGTGCCAGCAGCTTAGCTAGCGGGAGGGACAGTGAGCAGTTCTTC. Full variable domain (missing parts from reference TRBV5-4 and TRBJ2-1): ETGVTQSPTHLIKTRGQQVTLRCSSQSGHNTVSWYQQALGQGPQFIFQYYREEENGRGNFPPRFSGLQFPNYSSELNVNALELDDSALYLCASSLASGRDSEQFFGPGTRLTVL.

In its sample, this clone was seen a few times. The chain is built from TRBV7-9 and TRBJ2-3, with D maybe TRBD2 (6 bases). Germline assignment: CDR1 SEHNR and CDR2 FQNEAQ (reference sequence). The germline V and J ends were trimmed by 2 bases and 1 base, with 10 bases remaining between them. The CDR3 is 15 residues long. The CDR3 spells CASSLISGGTDTQYF. For the CDR3, the DNA is TGTGCCAGCAGCTTAATTAGCGGCGGCACAGATACGCAGTATTTT.

This clone was seen more than once but under ten times. Additional DNA sequences in this sample encode the identical CDR3. V and J are TRBV9 and TRBJ2-2; D is undetermined. Germline values: CDR1 SGDLS, CDR2 YYNGEE. The CDR3 runs to 14 residues. Trimming cost V 0 bases and J 2 bases, with 5 bases left between them. This CDR3 is CASSVDSNTGELFF. In DNA form, the CDR3 reads TGTGCCAGCAGCGTAGACTCAAACACCGGGGAGCTGTTTTTT.

In its sample, this clone was seen a few times. This chain connects TRBV11-1 to TRBJ2-6; tentatively, D is TRBD1 or TRBD2 (5 bases each). Germline lookup yields CDR1 SGHAT and CDR2 FQDESV (reference sequence). The length of the CDR3 is 16 residues. Trimming took off 3 bases at V and 4 bases at J, with 13 bases between the two ends. The CDR3 is CASSFLVGTGANVLTF. DNA for the CDR3: TGTGCCAGCAGCTTTTTAGTAGGGACCGGGGCCAACGTCCTGACTTTC.

Comment on this clone: An end of the junction does not agree with germline; a read error may underlie this. The chain links TRBV18 to TRBJ2-7, with 8 positions matching TRBD1. This CDR3 region has 12 residues. Germline CDR1 KGHSH, CDR2 LQKENI. DNA of the CDR3: TGTGCCAGCTCACCTCCAGGGGGCCCTCTCCTCTTC. It yields the protein CASSPPGGPLLF.

Notes on this clone: At the DNA level, this CDR3 is encoded by other sequences in the same sample as well. The genes are TRBV7-2 and TRBJ2-5; D is unresolved. The CDR3 is 13 amino acids. V was pared by 2 bases and J by 5 bases, with 9 bases between. Looked up from germline, CDR1 is SGHTA and CDR2 is FQGNSA. CDR3 sequence: CASSLNPGETQYF. The DNA of the CDR3 is TGTGCCAGCAGCTTAAACCCAGGCGAGACCCAGTACTTC.

This clone came up a few times. This sample also contains other DNA sequences that code for the same CDR3. The chain combines TRBV28 with TRBJ2-1, with D hard to call. The CDR3 sequence is 11 residues long. Germline V gene lookup returns CDR1 MDHEN and CDR2 SYDVKM. Trimming took off 2 bases at V and 10 bases at J, with 6 bases between the two ends. The CDR3, as DNA: TGTGCCAGCAGTTTAAATAGAGAGCAGTTCTTC. The encoded protein is CASSLNREQFF.

This rearrangement joins TRBV18 to TRBJ2-7; D remains ambiguous. This CDR3 spans 14 amino acids. The germline CDR1 and CDR2 sequences are KGHSH and LQKENI. Trimming pared 3 bases from V and 2 bases from J, leaving 11 bases between. Here the CDR3 reads CASSPPEIPYEQYF. The CDR3 DNA is TGTGCCAGCTCACCGCCTGAGATCCCCTACGAGCAGTACTTC.

V usage is TRBV4-2 and J usage is TRBJ1-2, with 12 nucleotides matching TRBD1. With 2 bases clipped from V and 7 bases from J, the junction kept 5 bases outside the gene matches. Germline V gene data show CDR1 as LGHNA and CDR2 as YNFKEQ. The length of the CDR3 is 15 residues. The CDR3 here is CASSQPGQGAGGYTF. CDR3 nucleotide sequence: TGTGCCAGCAGCCAACCGGGACAGGGGGCTGGTGGCTACACCTTC.

This rearrangement joins TRBV28 to TRBJ2-5; 9 nucleotides match TRBD1. The CDR3 loop spans 15 amino acids. The J segment lost 0 bases and the V segment lost 6 bases, leaving 5 bases of the junction unmatched. CDR1 is MDHEN and CDR2 is SYDVKM in the germline V gene. CDR3 loop: CASSENRGHQETQYF. Written as DNA, the CDR3 is TGTGCCAGCAGCGAAAACAGGGGGCACCAAGAGACCCAGTACTTC.

The table lists this clone with a few counts. V is TRBV5-6 and J is TRBJ1-2; no firm D call. Germline-derived CDR1 and CDR2 are SGHDT and YYEEEE. The CDR3 consists of 14 residues. Trimming pared 5 bases from V and 4 bases from J, leaving 15 bases between. CDR3 in DNA: TGTGCCAGCAGTCTACCAACCGTTCCCTATGGCTACACCTTC. It yields the protein CASSLPTVPYGYTF.